The 27 T cell receptor beta chains in this list originate from one sample, sequenced in a study of Graves' ophthalmopathy and Graves' hyperthyroidism. Amplification from RNA transcripts yielded the TCR beta CDR3 regions. HTBI primers were used in a first-round RT-PCR, which preceded a second-round multiplex PCR. TCRdb passed the multiplex PCR reads through MiXCR, listing each CDR3 protein once. The sample includes some 350,000 distinct CDR3 sequences, about 17% seen only once; the top ten take 2.4%. Sequenced input: peripheral blood. The receptors originated from an adult woman with stable Graves' hyperthyroidism.

This clonotype was counted at least ten times. The J gene is TRBJ2-7, the V gene TRBV5-1; D not resolved. The V gene's germline CDR1 is SGHRS and CDR2 YFSETQ. The CDR3 spans 15 residues. Trimming removed 0 bases at V and 0 bases at J, with 10 bases between. CDR3 residues: CASSLGSGFSYEQYF. The CDR3 nucleotides are TGCGCCAGCAGCTTGGGCAGTGGATTCTCCTACGAGCAGTACTTC.

The table lists this clonotype with a few counts. In this CDR3 the conserved last residue, phenylalanine or tryptophan, is missing, so a read error is likely. The CDR3 sequence is CASALSGNTEAFV. The DNA for the CDR3 is TGTGCCAGCGCCCTCAGTGGGAACACTGAAGCTTTCGTT. V gene TRBV6-1 combines with J gene TRBJ1-1; D remains unclear. This CDR3 has 13 amino acids. CDR1 is MNHNS and CDR2 is SASEGT in the germline V gene. The V end lost 8 bases, the J end lost 1 base, and 11 bases lay between the germline ends.

This clonotype showed up just a few times. The gene calls are TRBV11-2 and TRBJ2-7, with 9 bases that match TRBD2. Germline loops: CDR1 SGHAT, CDR2 FQNNGV. J gave up 3 bases and V 5 bases, and 11 bases lay outside the gene matches. The CDR3 has 16 residues. The CDR3 protein is CASSRSGSGGYYEQYF. The CDR3 nucleotides are TGTGCCAGCAGCCGCAGCGGGAGCGGGGGGTACTACGAGCAGTACTTC.

This clonotype was observed many times. V usage is TRBV28 and J usage is TRBJ1-2; weak D call: TRBD1 (5 bases). The CDR3 is made up of 12 amino acids. The germline V gene encodes CDR1 MDHEN and CDR2 SYDVKM. Deletions cut 2 bases from V and 7 bases from J, with 8 bases between. CDR3 amino acids: CASSLMGLGYTF. The CDR3 coding sequence is TGTGCCAGCAGTTTAATGGGGCTTGGCTACACCTTC.

Details on this clonotype: A much larger clonotype is one base distant, so this may be a read error. Here the CDR3 omits its conserved ending phenylalanine or tryptophan, so a read error is the likely source. The chain is built from TRBV10-2 and TRBJ1-2; D unclear. The CDR3 is made up of 12 amino acids. Trimming left V 5 bases short and J 8 bases short, with 12 bases between. Per germline, CDR1 WSHSY and CDR2 SAAADI. CDR3 in amino acids: CASSPRTEGYTY. The CDR3 DNA sequence: TGCGCCAGCAGTCCTCGGACGGAGGGCTACACCTAC.

This clonotype was seen ten or more times. The rearrangement uses TRBV6-1 and TRBJ1-2, with a weak D call TRBD1 (5 bases). Germline V gives CDR1 MNHNS, CDR2 SASEGT. CDR3 length equals 14 residues. Trimming cost V 0 bases and J 3 bases, with 8 bases left between them. In DNA, the CDR3 is TGTGCCAGCAGTGAAGCCAGGGCGGACTATGGCTACACCTTC. Protein product: CASSEARADYGYTF.

The table lists this clonotype with many counts. The chain uses TRBV6-1 and TRBJ1-1; a weak D match, TRBD1 (5 bases). Per the germline V gene, CDR1 is MNHNS and CDR2 is SASEGT. V dropped 6 bases and J dropped 4 bases, with 21 bases sitting between them. The CDR3 length is 16 residues. CDR3 nucleotides: TGTGCCAGCAGCCCCAACAAACTCAGGGAGGGCACTGAAGCTTTCTTT. Translated: CASSPNKLREGTEAFF.

The gene calls are TRBV10-3 and TRBJ1-1; D may be TRBD1 (5 bases). Trimming removed 3 bases at V and 7 bases at J, with 9 bases between. CDR1 and CDR2 from the germline V gene are ENHRY and SYGVKD. The CDR3 totals 12 residues. The CDR3 DNA reads TGTGCCATCAGTGACAGGGTAGATGAAGCTTTCTTT. Its translation is CAISDRVDEAFF.

The rearrangement joins TRBV5-1 to TRBJ1-5, with 8 bases matching TRBD1. This CDR3 region has 15 residues. CDR1 and CDR2 (germline): SGHRS, YFSETQ. With 4 bases clipped from V and 6 bases from J, the junction kept 9 bases outside the gene matches. In DNA, the CDR3 is TGCGCCAGCAGCCCCGAAGACAGGGGCGGTCAGCCCCAGCATTTT. Protein: CASSPEDRGGQPQHF.

This clonotype was counted between two and nine times. The chain joins TRBV29-1 to TRBJ2-2; the match to TRBD1 covers 7 bases. Germline-derived CDR1 and CDR2 are SQVTM and ANQGSEA. This CDR3 has 13 amino acids. J gave up 6 bases and V 6 bases, and 7 bases lay outside the gene matches. CDR3: CSVANRGAGELFF. The CDR3 region has the DNA TGCAGCGTGGCAAACAGGGGAGCCGGGGAGCTGTTTTTT.

This clonotype has a count of ten or more. The V gene is TRBV20-1, the J gene TRBJ2-7, with TRBD1 as a possible D gene (6 bases). Germline CDR1 DFQATT, CDR2 SNEGSKA (reference sequence). The CDR3 length is 15 residues. V lost 0 bases and J 4 bases, leaving 16 bases between the germline ends. CDR3 residues: CSARDLAGVQYEQYF. The CDR3 nucleotides read TGCAGTGCTAGAGATCTGGCAGGGGTCCAATACGAGCAGTACTTC.

In its sample, this clonotype was seen many times. The gene calls are TRBV24-1 and TRBJ1-2; 9 bases line up with TRBD1. The J segment lost 4 bases and the V segment lost 5 bases, leaving 4 bases of the junction unmatched. Germline values: CDR1 KGHDR, CDR2 SFDVKD. The CDR3 runs 14 residues. This CDR3 reads CATSGTGGAYGYTF. In DNA form, the CDR3 reads TGTGCCACCAGTGGTACAGGGGGCGCCTATGGCTACACCTTC.

The chain combines TRBV28 with TRBJ2-2; a weak D match, TRBD1 (6 bases). The CDR3 length is 17 residues. CDR1 and CDR2 from the germline V gene are MDHEN and SYDVKM. Trimming stripped 6 bases from V and 6 bases from J, with 23 bases between. For the CDR3, the DNA is TGTGCCAGCAGGGAACAGGGAACCCAACCCGGGGCCGGGGAGCTGTTTTTT. This codes for CASREQGTQPGAGELFF. Variable domain in full (rest from reference TRBV28 and TRBJ2-2): DVKVTQSSRYLVKRTGEKVFLECVQDMDHENMFWYRQDPGLGLRLIYFSYDVKMKEKGDIPEGYSVSREKKERFSLILESASTNQTSMYLCASREQGTQPGAGELFFGEGSRLTVL.

This clonotype was seen ten or more times. The chain joins TRBV5-8 to TRBJ2-5; tentative D call: TRBD2 (6 bases). The CDR3 contains 14 residues. V was clipped by 4 bases and J by 2 bases, with 12 bases between them. The germline V gene has CDR1 SGHTS and CDR2 YDEGEE. The CDR3 nucleotides read TGTGCCAGCAGCGTAGGGACTCTACAAGAGACCCAGTACTTC. Protein product: CASSVGTLQETQYF.

The sample holds many counts of this clonotype. The rearrangement links TRBV7-2 to TRBJ2-5; 9 positions agree with TRBD2. Germline lookup yields CDR1 SGHTA and CDR2 FQGNSA. This CDR3 spans 16 amino acids. Trimming took 5 bases from V and 4 from J; bases not matched to a gene: 11. The CDR3 coding sequence is TGTGCCAGCAGCCCAAATAGCGGGAGTAGTAGAGAGACCCAGTACTTC. Translated: CASSPNSGSSRETQYF.

Ten or more counts support this clonotype. V gene TRBV12-3 or TRBV12-4 combines with J gene TRBJ1-5, with D maybe TRBD1 (5 bases). The V gene lost 6 bases and the J gene lost 9 bases, with 18 bases spanning the gap. CDR3 length equals 14 residues. The CDR3 loop is CASSPPGPVPPQHF. The CDR3 region has the DNA TGTGCCAGCAGCCCCCCGGGACCAGTCCCGCCCCAGCATTTT.

This clonotype appeared a few times. The V call is TRBV7-9, the J call TRBJ2-4; D is undetermined. The CDR3 is 12 residues long. V was shortened by 0 bases and J by 7 bases, with 4 bases between the two germline ends. Germline V gene data show CDR1 as SEHNR and CDR2 as FQNEAQ (reference sequence). The CDR3 DNA reads TGTGCCAGCAGCTTAGCTGGGAACATTCAGTACTTC. Amino acids: CASSLAGNIQYF.

The genes are TRBV11-2 and TRBJ1-1; 8 bases agree with TRBD1. The germline V gene encodes CDR1 SGHAT and CDR2 FQNNGV. The CDR3 has 15 amino acids. V lost 4 bases to trimming and J lost 1 base; unmatched junction nucleotides: 5. The CDR3 coding sequence is TGTGCCAGCAGCTACCCAGGGACAGGGAACACTGAAGCTTTCTTT. It is translated as CASSYPGTGNTEAFF. Using reference TRBV11-2 and TRBJ1-1 for the parts outside the CDR3, the full variable domain is EAGVAQSPRYKIIEKRQSVAFWCNPISGHATLYWYQQILGQGPKLLIQFQNNGVVDDSQLPKDRFSAERLKGVDSTLKIQPAKLEDSAVYLCASSYPGTGNTEAFFGQGTRLTVV.

The CDR3 DNA reads TGCGCCAGCAGCTTGCCCATCCCTAATTCACCCCTCCACTTT. This codes for CASSLPIPNSPLHF. The rearrangement uses TRBV5-1 and TRBJ1-6; D gene unclear. The CDR3 contains 14 residues. Germline V gene data show CDR1 as SGHRS and CDR2 as YFSETQ. V shed 1 base and J shed 6 bases, with 8 bases lying between them.

This chain links TRBV6-1 with TRBJ2-2; 8 bases fit TRBD1. CDR1 and CDR2 (germline): MNHNS, SASEGT. The CDR3 runs 14 residues. J was trimmed by 4 bases and V by 4 bases; bases with no gene match: 2. The CDR3: CASSATGVTGELFF. The CDR3 nucleotides are TGTGCCAGCAGTGCGACAGGGGTCACCGGGGAGCTGTTTTTT.

This clonotype was counted ten times or more. The genes are TRBV28 and TRBJ1-2; D not certain. The CDR3 covers 12 residues. Per germline, CDR1 MDHEN and CDR2 SYDVKM. The V end lost 6 bases, the J end lost 4 bases, and 9 bases lay between the germline ends. CDR3 nucleotides: TGTGCCAGCAGAAGTCATACCTATGGCTACACCTTC. This codes for CASRSHTYGYTF.

Regarding this clonotype: The final CDR3 position lacks the conserved phenylalanine or tryptophan, pointing to a likely read error. V is TRBV12-3 or TRBV12-4 and J is TRBJ2-5, with 9 bases fitting TRBD2. The CDR3 spans 16 residues. CDR3 nucleotide sequence: TGTGTCAGCAGTTTTGTTAGCGGGAGTGGGCAAGAGACCCAGTACCTC. Amino acid sequence: CVSSFVSGSGQETQYL.

This clonotype has more than one count but fewer than ten. This chain joins TRBV28 and TRBJ2-6, with TRBD1 as a possible D gene (6 bases). V was cut by 3 bases and J by 4 bases, with 13 bases left in between. Germline assignment: CDR1 MDHEN and CDR2 SYDVKM. This CDR3 has 16 residues. The CDR3: CASSFGGGSGANVLTF. CDR3 bases: TGTGCCAGCAGTTTTGGTGGGGGCTCCGGGGCCAACGTCCTGACTTTC.

This clonotype occurred many times. The CDR3 region is CASSTPGTGKAQYF. The CDR3 bases are TGTGCCAGCAGCACCCCTGGGACAGGGAAGGCCCAGTACTTC. The chain joins TRBV7-2 to TRBJ2-5, with 9 bases fitting TRBD1. The germline CDR1 and CDR2 sequences are SGHTA and FQGNSA. The CDR3 consists of 14 residues. The V segment lost 5 bases and the J segment 9 bases; nucleotides outside the gene matches: 10.

This clonotype was seen a few times. Possible read error: a much larger clone is one base away. The CDR3 does not end in the conserved phenylalanine or tryptophan, so this is likely a read error. The V call is TRBV15, the J call TRBJ1-1; D is ambiguous. Germline V gives CDR1 LNHNV, CDR2 YYDKDF (reference sequence). This CDR3 is built from 14 residues. The V end was cut by 3 bases, the J end by 1 base, with 9 bases between. CDR3 loop: CATSRGRGNTEAFS. The CDR3 DNA reads TGTGCCACCAGCAGGGGAAGAGGGAACACTGAAGCTTTCTCT.

Many counts were recorded for this clonotype. This chain uses TRBV5-1 with TRBJ2-2, with D possibly being TRBD1 (5 bases). Trimming stripped 0 bases from V and 0 bases from J, with 6 bases between. CDR3 size: 15 residues. Germline loops: CDR1 SGHRS, CDR2 YFSETQ. CDR3 coding DNA: TGCGCCAGCAGCTTGGGGACATCGAACACCGGGGAGCTGTTTTTT. Amino acids: CASSLGTSNTGELFF.

The chain couples TRBV20-1 to TRBJ1-1, with D perhaps TRBD1 (6 bases). This CDR3 spans 16 amino acids. V was clipped by 3 bases and J by 0 bases, with 17 bases between them. Germline values: CDR1 DFQATT, CDR2 SNEGSKA (reference sequence). The CDR3 bases are TGCAGTGCTAGGGGAGCGGGGGGCTCCATGAACACTGAAGCTTTCTTT. This codes for CSARGAGGSMNTEAFF.